A single sample is the source of the 23 T cell receptor beta chains below, sequenced in a study of T cell repertoires in cytomegalovirus infection. These receptors' targets are unknown. In TCRdb, the reads were re-called with MiXCR into one record per CDR3 protein. The table lists about 470,000 distinct CDR3 sequences, about 44% of them singletons, with approximately 40% in the top ten. The sample here was cultured PBMCs, taken from culture after CMV antigen stimulation. The receptors originated from a human donor in good health (CMV status not recorded). Some clones in this sample may be carry-over from other donors' samples.

The gene calls are TRBV4-1 and TRBJ2-4; TRBD2 aligns across 16 bases. The V segment lost 4 bases and the J segment 0 bases; nucleotides outside the gene matches: 3. CDR1 is MGHRA, CDR2 YSYEKL, per germline. The CDR3 length is 18 residues. CDR3 protein: CASSRGLAGGIAKNIQYF. The CDR3 DNA reads as TGCGCCAGCAGCCGGGGACTAGCGGGGGGGATAGCCAAAAACATTCAGTACTTC.

The V and J genes are TRBV11-2 and TRBJ1-2; maybe TRBD1 (6 bases). The CDR3 sequence is 12 residues long. Trimming stripped 5 bases from V and 6 bases from J, with 10 bases between. Germline-derived CDR1 and CDR2 are SGHAT and FQNNGV. This CDR3 reads CASSQGGDGYTF. The CDR3 bases are TGTGCCAGCAGCCAAGGGGGTGATGGCTACACCTTC.

The sample holds a few counts of this clonotype. V and J are TRBV12-3 or TRBV12-4 and TRBJ1-6; weak D call: TRBD1 (5 bases). Trimming removed 6 bases at V and 10 bases at J, with 16 bases between. The CDR3 has 14 residues. The chain's CDR3 is CASSPTEGRSPLHF. The DNA for the CDR3 is TGTGCCAGCAGCCCGACAGAAGGTAGATCACCCCTCCACTTT.

This clonotype was picked up a small number of times. The V gene is TRBV10-3, the J gene TRBJ2-1, with 8 bases that match TRBD2. CDR1 and CDR2 (germline): ENHRY, SYGVKD. The CDR3 covers 18 residues. V lost 0 bases, J lost 7 bases, and 14 bases stayed unmatched. The CDR3 sequence: CAISESVFRTSFNNEQFF. The DNA of the CDR3 is TGTGCCATCAGTGAGTCGGTCTTTCGGACTAGCTTCAATAATGAGCAGTTCTTC.

The chain recombines TRBV6-1 with TRBJ2-7, with 7 bases aligning to TRBD1. The CDR3 totals 13 residues. The junction had 9 bases not matched to a gene; V was cut back by 8 bases and J by 5 bases. Germline V gene data show CDR1 as MNHNS and CDR2 as SASEGT. For the CDR3, the DNA is TGTGCCAGCGGGGACAGTCGAGCCGACGAGCAGTACTTC. Amino acid sequence: CASGDSRADEQYF.

This sequence joins TRBV5-5 and TRBJ2-3; D possibly matches TRBD1 or TRBD2 (6 bases each). Germline CDR1 and CDR2: SGHKS and YYEKEE (reference sequence). The CDR3 spans 16 residues. Trimming left V 4 bases short and J 5 bases short, with 20 bases between. CDR3 DNA sequence: TGTGCCAGCAGCCGGAAGGATTTAGGGGGGCAAGATACGCAGTATTTT. Amino acids: CASSRKDLGGQDTQYF.

The rearrangement uses TRBV2 and TRBJ1-4; the D is unclear. V lost 2 bases, J lost 7 bases, and 11 bases lay in between. The germline V gene encodes CDR1 SNHLY and CDR2 FYNNEI. The CDR3 has 14 amino acids. The CDR3 DNA is TGTGCCAGCAGTGAAATCCGAAATGGTGAAAAACTGTTTTTT. This encodes CASSEIRNGEKLFF.

Comments on this clonotype: An end of the junction does not agree with germline; a read error may underlie this. This sequence joins TRBV6-1 and TRBJ2-3; 8 nucleotides align to TRBD2. The CDR3 loop spans 16 amino acids. CDR1 MNHNS and CDR2 SASEGT come from the germline V gene. The CDR3 DNA follows: TGTGCCAGCAGTCAAGCGGGACTAGAATACACAGATACGCAGTATTTT. This gives the protein CASSQAGLEYTDTQYF.

This chain links TRBV28 with TRBJ1-2; the match to TRBD1 covers 7 bases. V was pared by 10 bases and J by 0 bases, with 14 bases of the junction left unmatched. The CDR3 covers 16 residues. Germline V gene sequence: CDR1 MDHEN, CDR2 SYDVKM. CDR3 sequence (DNA): TGTGCCACCAGGGGGGCCCCGAGCCGGTCTAACTATGGCTACACCTTC. This translates into CATRGAPSRSNYGYTF.

The V gene is TRBV10-3, the J gene TRBJ2-5; D ambiguous. The CDR3 covers 13 residues. V was pared by 2 bases and J by 3 bases, with 7 bases between. Looked up from germline, CDR1 is ENHRY and CDR2 is SYGVKD. This chain's CDR3 is CAISEEAEETQYF. The CDR3 DNA sequence: TGTGCCATCAGTGAGGAAGCCGAAGAGACCCAGTACTTC.

The chain carries TRBV6-1 and TRBJ1-1; 7 bases are shared with TRBD1. This CDR3 contains 10 residues. The germline V gene encodes CDR1 MNHNS and CDR2 SASEGT. V was pared by 8 bases and J by 8 bases, with 2 bases of the junction left unmatched. This CDR3 is CASGTDEAFF. CDR3 sequence (DNA): TGTGCCAGCGGGACAGACGAAGCTTTCTTT.

The chain combines TRBV5-4 with TRBJ2-6; 7 bases line up with TRBD1. Germline V lookup: CDR1 SGHNT, CDR2 YYREEE (reference sequence). V shed 1 base and J 2 bases; nucleotides not matched to a gene: 3. The CDR3 consists of 16 residues. This chain's CDR3 is CASSLYRGAGANVLTF. CDR3 sequence (DNA): TGTGCCAGCAGCTTGTACAGGGGAGCTGGGGCCAACGTCCTGACTTTC.

This clonotype occurred a few times. The V call is TRBV19, the J call TRBJ1-1; unclear D gene. The V end lost 2 bases, the J end lost 13 bases, and 14 bases lay between the germline ends. Per the germline V gene, CDR1 is LNHDA and CDR2 is SQIVND (reference sequence). This CDR3 region has 12 residues. CDR3 nucleotides: TGTGCCAGTAGTATAAGAGGCAGGTTGGTTTTCTTT. Amino acid sequence: CASSIRGRLVFF.

The chain joins TRBV10-3 to TRBJ2-3, with D possibly matching TRBD1 (6 bases). This CDR3 comprises 15 residues. Germline values: CDR1 ENHRY, CDR2 SYGVKD. V was trimmed by 6 bases and J by 3 bases, leaving 16 bases between them. CDR3 in amino acids: CAIREGETDTDTQYF. CDR3 sequence (DNA): TGTGCCATCAGAGAGGGGGAGACAGATACAGATACGCAGTATTTT.

The CDR3 region has the DNA TGTGCCAGCAGTCCTCTCGGTCCAGACTCTGGGGCCAACGTCCTGACTTTC. Its translation: CASSPLGPDSGANVLTF. The chain recombines TRBV12-3 or TRBV12-4 with TRBJ2-6; D is uncertain. The CDR3 length is 17 residues. V lost 5 bases to trimming and J lost 0 bases, with 14 bases between them.

The sample holds a few counts of this clonotype. The V and J genes are TRBV5-5 and TRBJ2-5; possibly TRBD2 for D (5 bases). Trimming cost V 1 base and J 5 bases, with 12 bases left between them. Germline V CDR1 and CDR2: SGHKS, YYEKEE (reference sequence). The CDR3 length is 14 residues. In DNA, the CDR3 is TGTGCCAGCAGCTTGACAGCAGCGGAGGAGACCCAGTACTTC. Translated: CASSLTAAEETQYF.

This clonotype was detected once. This rearrangement joins TRBV7-4 to TRBJ1-3; TRBD1 is a possible D gene (5 bases). The CDR3 spans 16 residues. Germline CDR1 and CDR2: SGHVT and SQSDAQ. V lost 5 bases to trimming and J lost 9 bases, with 23 bases between them. For the CDR3, the DNA is TGTGCCAGCAGCCACCCGGCGGGGGTTCTAACCAGCACCATATATTTT. This sequence encodes CASSHPAGVLTSTIYF.

The sample holds one count of this clonotype. This chain connects TRBV2 to TRBJ1-5; 9 positions agree with TRBD1. CDR1 and CDR2 (germline): SNHLY, FYNNEI. V lost 6 bases to trimming and J lost 7 bases; unmatched junction nucleotides: 10. This CDR3 has 15 residues. CDR3 sequence (DNA): TGTGCCAGCAGCGGAACAGGGGGCAGTGCACAGCCCCAGCATTTT. It yields the protein CASSGTGGSAQPQHF.

This clonotype has a handful of counts. The rearrangement uses TRBV7-2 and TRBJ2-5, with TRBD1 as a possible D gene (5 bases). The CDR3 is made up of 13 amino acids. Germline lookup yields CDR1 SGHTA and CDR2 FQGNSA. Deletions cut 0 bases from V and 7 bases from J, with 9 bases between. The DNA of the CDR3 is TGTGCCAGCAGCTTAGCGATAAGGGGGACCCAGTACTTC. Its protein product is CASSLAIRGTQYF.

The table lists this clonotype with a few counts. This rearrangement joins TRBV28 to TRBJ1-5; weak D call: TRBD1 (5 bases). Germline CDR1 and CDR2: MDHEN and SYDVKM. The CDR3 covers 13 residues. V lost 6 bases to trimming and J lost 6 bases, with 12 bases between them. The CDR3 region has the DNA TGTGCCAGCAGCCAAAGGGGCAGTCAGCCCCAGCATTTT. Residues: CASSQRGSQPQHF. The whole variable domain, filled in from reference TRBV28 and TRBJ1-5, reads DVKVTQSSRYLVKRTGEKVFLECVQDMDHENMFWYRQDPGLGLRLIYFSYDVKMKEKGDIPEGYSVSREKKERFSLILESASTNQTSMYLCASSQRGSQPQHFGDGTRLSIL.

In this sample, this clonotype turned up a few times. The chain has TRBV20-1 and TRBJ2-5; 9 nucleotides match TRBD1. The trim removed 6 bases at V and 5 bases at J, leaving 7 bases unmatched. CDR1 and CDR2 (germline): DFQATT, SNEGSKA (reference sequence). CDR3 length: 13 amino acids. For the CDR3, the DNA is TGCAGTGCAATCTACAGGGGGCAGGAGACCCAGTACTTC. Protein sequence: CSAIYRGQETQYF.

This clonotype was counted only a few times. The chain employs TRBV6-1 and TRBJ2-1; D is unclear. Trimming pared 10 bases from V and 10 bases from J, leaving 17 bases between. Germline assignment: CDR1 MNHNS and CDR2 SASEGT. This CDR3 contains 12 residues. The CDR3 loop is CATLQLAEEQFF. The CDR3 nucleotides read TGTGCCACCCTACAGTTGGCGGAAGAGCAGTTCTTC.

The chain uses TRBV6-2 or TRBV6-3 and TRBJ1-5; a possible D gene is TRBD1 (6 bases). The V and J ends lost 6 bases and 2 bases respectively, with 17 bases between them. This CDR3 is built from 16 residues. CDR1 MNHEY and CDR2 SVGEGT come from the germline V gene. Here the CDR3 reads CASSPHRNRGNQPQHF. The DNA for the CDR3 is TGTGCCAGCAGCCCACATCGGAACAGGGGCAATCAGCCCCAGCATTTT.